What follows is one T cell receptor beta chain and its context. The sample, roughly 9.5 milliliters of peripheral blood, was drawn from each donor. Isolation of PBMCs gave at least 7 million cells per sample. These data are taken from a study of blood T cells in healthy people across ages. Germline-derived CDR1 and CDR2 are SGHVS and FNYEAQ. This CDR3 has 16 amino acids. With 3 bases removed from V and 0 bases from J, the gap between germline ends came to 12 bases. The use of a sample-barcoded 5' primer and a J-beta primer mix characterized a second PCR of roughly 6 to 11 cycles. A single record per CDR3 protein comes from TCRdb applying MiXCR to the 5' RACE reads. The repertoire holds approximately 1.5 million distinct CDR3 sequences, with roughly 32% as singletons.

The chain is built from TRBV7-6 and TRBJ2-1; D possibly corresponds to TRBD2 (6 bases). This receptor was taken from a woman between 25 and 40 years old in good health. Sequencing input: blood. CDR3 amino acids: CASSLIAAGSYNEQFF. DNA of the CDR3: TGTGCCAGCAGCTTGATCGCAGCGGGCTCCTACAATGAGCAGTTCTTC.